This T cell receptor beta chain was documented in a study of shared clonotypes between healthy human individuals. The test was conducted at deep level. Genomic DNA (from each subset) was split evenly across several immunoSEQ plates. Clones were sequenced by immunoSEQ multiplex PCR, and TCRdb holds only the in-frame ones, with some missing. The data contain around 530,000 clones, just over 75% of them seen just once; the ten biggest clones take up 12%. Trimming cost V 3 bases and J 5 bases; bases outside gene matches: 7. This CDR3 contains 14 residues. From germline, CDR1 is SQVTM and CDR2 ANQGSEA. Among the donors, all were Caucasian adults who lived in Nashville, Tennessee. The unsorted samples had tens of millions of PBMCs used for genomic DNA.

Sequences were obtained from PBMCs. The TCR sequence derives from a woman aged 40 to 49 in good health. Some clones in this sample may be carry-over from other donors' samples. The chain is built from TRBV29-1 and TRBJ1-2, with 9 positions matching TRBD1. DNA for the CDR3: TGCAGCGTTGATACCGGGACAGGGACTTATGGCTACACCTTC. It yields the protein CSVDTGTGTYGYTF.